This T cell receptor beta chain was found in a study of cytotoxic CD8 clonotypes in ibrutinib-treated CLL. In the study overall: There were roughly 12 relapsed/refractory patients and more than 14 treatment-naive patients, and under 18 were IGHV unmutated. Among responders, around 24 were partial and 2 complete; after median roughly 70 months, roughly 15 stayed remitted and roughly 12 progressed.

The study, taken as a whole, reports: Public clonotypes were seen rarely and were contracted or stable on treatment. In comparison with age-matched healthy donors, baseline clonality was higher and tracked circulating CD8+ T-cell counts.

Comment on this clone: Its matching antigen is unknown.

Sequencing used immunoSEQ multiplex PCR; TCRdb keeps in-frame clones, though not all of them. The data show around 29,000 clones, roughly 69% seen once. CDR3 length: 14 residues. CDR1 LGHNA and CDR2 YSLEER come from the germline V gene. J gave up 9 bases and V 0 bases, and 5 bases lay outside the gene matches. The sequencing used PBMCs, collected after 24 months of ibrutinib treatment. The chain has TRBV4-3 and TRBJ1-5, with TRBD1 identical over 7 bases. This clonotype was sampled from a human donor with chronic lymphocytic leukemia. CDR3 protein: CASSQDGRGRPQHF. In DNA, the CDR3 is TGCGCCAGCAGCCAAGACGGCAGGGGGAGGCCCCAGCATTTT.